These 30 T cell receptor beta chains originate from one sample sequenced in a study of tumor-infiltrating lymphocytes in primary liver carcinoma. RNA and DNA were co-extracted from around 20-30 mg of unsorted bulk tissue. TCR beta cDNA came from about 0.55 ug total RNA, primed with a constant-region primer. Researchers made the TCR beta libraries by running three nested multiplex PCR rounds with slightly modified ARM-PCR. Running 10 cycles apiece, the first two PCR rounds relied on TRBV1-TRBV30 forward primers together with a C-beta reverse primer. TCRdb re-analysed the multiplex PCR reads in MiXCR, keeping a single row per CDR3 protein. The top ten clones hold 8.4% of a sample with approximately 110,000 distinct CDR3 sequences, 55% to 75% of them seen once. The sample was liver tumor tissue from sampling region 3. Subset of the sample: tumor region T3, left-lateral pole. Receptors were obtained from a woman aged 55-70 years with primary liver carcinoma and hepatitis B virus infection.

The V gene is TRBV5-1, the J gene TRBJ1-3; no reliable D call. This CDR3 has 14 residues. Germline lookup yields CDR1 SGHRS and CDR2 YFSETQ. V was cut by 0 bases and J by 4 bases, with 8 bases left in between. For the CDR3, the DNA is TGCGCCAGCAGCTTGGGGTCTGCCGGAAACACCATATATTTT. Translation: CASSLGSAGNTIYF. The full variable domain, in which reference TRBV5-1 and TRBJ1-3 provide the parts outside the CDR3, is KAGVTQTPRYLIKTRGQQVTLSCSPISGHRSVSWYQQTPGQGLQFLFEYFSETQRNKGNFPGRFSGRQFSNSRSEMNVSTLELGDSALYLCASSLGSAGNTIYFGEGSWLTVV.

Concerning this clonotype: A read error is possible here, since a much larger clone lies one base away. The V call is TRBV6-6, the J call TRBJ2-6; 7 bases fit TRBD1. The CDR3 has 17 amino acids. Germline V gives CDR1 MNHNY, CDR2 SVGAGI (reference sequence). The CDR3 is CASTLGAGGSGVNVLTF. In DNA, the CDR3 is TGTGCCAGCACGCTTGGGGCAGGGGGATCTGGGGTCAACGTCCTGACTTTC.

This clonotype is a singleton in its sample. The junction differs from germline at one of its ends, possibly a read error. This chain joins TRBV11-2 and TRBJ2-1; D may be TRBD2 (6 bases). This CDR3 is 15 amino acids long. Germline V lookup: CDR1 SGHAT, CDR2 FQNNGV. For the CDR3, the DNA is TGTGCCGGCAGCTTAGAGGGAGGAAGTATAGGTGGGCAGTTCTTC. As protein: CAGSLEGGSIGGQFF.

As for this clonotype: A much larger clone differs from this one at a single base, so this may be a read error. V usage is TRBV5-4 and J usage is TRBJ1-1; D is undetermined. Germline V gives CDR1 SGHNT, CDR2 YYREEE (reference sequence). Trimming took 3 bases from V and 5 from J, leaving 8 bases between them. This CDR3 region has 12 residues. The CDR3 bases are TGTGCCAGCAGCTCCAGCGATACTGAAGCTTTCTTT. It yields the protein CASSSSDTEAFF.

This chain joins TRBV11-3 and TRBJ2-1; weak D call: TRBD2 (5 bases). Germline lookup yields CDR1 SGHNT and CDR2 YENEEA. This CDR3 is 15 amino acids long. Trimming shortened V by 3 bases and J by 9 bases, and 18 bases separated the two germline ends. CDR3 region: CASSFGRGPHSEQFF. The CDR3 coding sequence is TGTGCCAGCAGCTTTGGGAGAGGGCCCCACAGTGAGCAGTTCTTC. Based on the CDR3 plus reference TRBV11-3 and TRBJ2-1, the full variable domain is EAGVVQSPRYKIIEKKQPVAFWCNPISGHNTLYWYLQNLGQGPELLIRYENEEAVDDSQLPKDRFSAERLKGVDSTLKIQPAELGDSAVYLCASSFGRGPHSEQFFGPGTRLTVL.

The chain links TRBV29-1 to TRBJ2-3, with a tentative D call TRBD2 (6 bases). This CDR3 has 15 residues. Germline V CDR1 and CDR2: SQVTM, ANQGSEA. The CDR3 sequence is CSVPGDSWGTDTQYF. Written as DNA, the CDR3 is TGCAGTGTGCCTGGGGACTCCTGGGGCACAGATACGCAGTATTTT.

As for this clonotype: This may come from a read error, since a much larger clone is one base off. The CDR3 does not end in the conserved phenylalanine or tryptophan, so this is likely a read error. The chain has TRBV10-3 and TRBJ2-1; 7 positions agree with TRBD1. The CDR3 contains 17 residues. V lost 0 bases, J lost 0 bases, and 5 bases stayed unmatched. Germline lookup yields CDR1 ENHRY and CDR2 SYGVKD. CDR3 protein: CAISESPGGSSYNEQFS. The CDR3 nucleotides are TGTGCCATCAGTGAGTCTCCAGGGGGAAGCTCCTACAATGAGCAGTTCTCC.

As regards this clonotype: Just one base apart from a much larger clone, this may be a read error. V usage is TRBV5-1 and J usage is TRBJ2-7, with 13 positions matching TRBD2. The CDR3 is made up of 15 amino acids. The germline V gene has CDR1 SGHRS and CDR2 YFSETQ. The CDR3 nucleotides are TGCGCCAGCAGCCTCGGGACTAGCGGGGACCCTTACCAGCACTTC. Its translation is CASSLGTSGDPYQHF.

The V gene is TRBV28, the J gene TRBJ1-1; 7 nucleotides match TRBD1. The CDR3 sequence is 12 residues long. V dropped 11 bases and J dropped 3; count of bases not matched to a gene: 6. CDR1 MDHEN and CDR2 SYDVKM come from the germline V gene. In DNA form, the CDR3 reads TGTGCCTGCAAAACAGGGGACACTGAAGCTTTCTTT. Residues: CACKTGDTEAFF.

In its sample, this clonotype was seen many times. V usage is TRBV6-5 and J usage is TRBJ1-1; unclear D gene. Germline values: CDR1 MNHEY, CDR2 SVGAGI. The V gene lost 3 bases and the J gene lost 0 bases, with 5 bases spanning the gap. The CDR3 spans 13 residues. For the CDR3, the DNA is TGTGCCAGCAGTTATCGCTTGAACACTGAAGCTTTCTTT. This gives the protein CASSYRLNTEAFF.

For this clonotype: The junction differs from germline at one of its ends, possibly a read error. The V and J genes are TRBV11-2 and TRBJ2-3, with D hard to call. This CDR3 region has 15 residues. Germline-derived CDR1 and CDR2 are SGHAT and FQNNGV. Here the CDR3 reads CTSSLISGATDMQYF. The CDR3 coding sequence is TGTACCAGCAGCTTAATATCCGGCGCTACAGATATGCAGTATTTT.

As concerns this clonotype: At one of its ends the junction is not consistent with the germline gene, which may arise from a read error. J is TRBJ2-1 and V is TRBV6-1; D unresolved. The germline V gene encodes CDR1 MNHNS and CDR2 SASEGT. The CDR3 is 13 residues long. The CDR3 is CASSEARYRMQSF. The DNA of the CDR3 is TGTGCCAGCAGTGAAGCCCGTTATAGGATGCAGTCCTTC.

Comments on this clonotype: At one end, the junction sequence differs from germline, possibly due to a read error. This chain uses TRBV11-2 with TRBJ2-3; tentatively, D is TRBD2 (5 bases). Germline V gene data show CDR1 as SGHAT and CDR2 as FQNNGV. The CDR3 is 17 residues long. As DNA, the CDR3 is TGTGCCAACAGCTTAGCAATGGGGAGAAGGAGCACAGATACACTGTATTTT. Translating it yields CANSLAMGRRSTDTLYF.

The rearrangement joins TRBV28 to TRBJ1-6; D call uncertain. Between the trimmed V and J ends, which lost 8 bases and 8 bases, there was a span of 10 bases. Per the germline V gene, CDR1 is MDHEN and CDR2 is SYDVKM. The CDR3 contains 12 residues. The chain's CDR3 is CASLQRDSPLHF. The CDR3 nucleotides are TGTGCCAGCCTTCAACGGGATTCACCCCTCCACTTT.

Turning to this clonotype: One junction end disagrees with the germline gene, perhaps due to a read error. J is TRBJ1-1 and V is TRBV11-1; D gene ambiguous. CDR3 size: 17 residues. CDR1 SGHAT and CDR2 FQDESV come from the germline V gene (reference sequence). CDR3 protein: CANSLVSGAPGDTEAFF. CDR3 in DNA: TGTGCCAACAGCTTAGTGTCAGGCGCCCCCGGGGACACTGAAGCTTTCTTT.

In this sample, this clonotype turned up a few times. With a much larger clone just one base away, this may be a read error. The chain recombines TRBV5-4 with TRBJ2-1; TRBD2 matches at 9 bases. CDR3 length: 17 amino acids. Per the germline V gene, CDR1 is SGHNT and CDR2 is YYREEE (reference sequence). V gave up 4 bases and J gave up 2 bases; unmatched junction bases: 10. CDR3 protein: CASSRRAGGPPYNEQFF. Written as DNA, the CDR3 is TGTGCCAGCAGCCGCCGCGCGGGAGGGCCTCCCTACAATGAGCAGTTCTTC.

The chain carries TRBV7-3 and TRBJ2-1; 15 positions agree with TRBD2. Germline CDR1 and CDR2: SGHTA and FQGTGA. Unmatched junction bases numbered 11, after V lost 5 bases and J lost 0 bases. The length of the CDR3 is 20 residues. The CDR3 loop reads CASSPCPPGLAGGSYNEQFF. The CDR3 coding sequence is TGTGCCAGCAGCCCCTGCCCCCCGGGACTAGCGGGGGGCTCCTACAATGAGCAGTTCTTC.

Points on this clonotype: A much larger clone differs by one base, so this may be a read error. V usage is TRBV6-1 and J usage is TRBJ2-1, with 7 nucleotides matching TRBD2. Germline loops: CDR1 MNHNS, CDR2 SASEGT. The CDR3 totals 13 residues. The CDR3 region has the DNA TGTACCAGCAGTGAGGGACTACTCAATGAGCAGTCCTTC. Residues: CTSSEGLLNEQSF.

Points on this clonotype: The CDR3 does not end in the conserved phenylalanine or tryptophan, so this is likely a read error. This sequence joins TRBV11-2 and TRBJ2-2; 9 bases line up with TRBD2. The germline V gene encodes CDR1 SGHAT and CDR2 FQNNGV. This CDR3 region has 15 residues. The CDR3 DNA reads TGTGCCAGCGGCTTAGGGCTAGCGGGACCCGGGGAGCTGTTTTAT. This translates into CASGLGLAGPGELFY.

The chain carries TRBV10-3 and TRBJ2-1; tentatively, D is TRBD1 (7 bases). The ends were cut back, 10 bases at V and 11 bases at J, with 21 bases in the middle. Germline V gives CDR1 ENHRY, CDR2 SYGVKD. This CDR3 is 13 amino acids long. The CDR3 protein is CANTGTAGGKQFF. The DNA of the CDR3 is TGTGCCAACACCGGGACAGCCGGGGGTAAGCAGTTCTTC.

As concerns this clonotype: A read error may account for a junction end that differs from germline. J is TRBJ2-7 and V is TRBV7-8; a weak D match, TRBD2 (6 bases). In germline, CDR1 is SGHVS, CDR2 FQNEAQ. The CDR3 extends over 15 amino acids. CDR3 in amino acids: CASSLLRFRRDDQYF. DNA of the CDR3: TGTGCCAGCAGCCTCCTGCGGTTCCGGCGGGACGATCAGTACTTC.

Ten or more counts support this clonotype. The gene calls are TRBV11-3 and TRBJ1-3, with D possibly TRBD1 on 6 matching bases. The CDR3 runs 15 residues. V shed 2 bases and J shed 2 bases, with 10 bases lying between them. The germline V gene has CDR1 SGHNT and CDR2 YENEEA. For the CDR3, the DNA is TGTGCCAGCAGCTTACAGGGGCCCCCTGGAAACACCATATATTTT. As protein: CASSLQGPPGNTIYF.

Regarding this clonotype: Because it lacks the conserved phenylalanine or tryptophan at the end, this CDR3 is likely a read error. The DNA is left out, because the CDR3 cannot be placed on it with certainty; the CDR3 is given as TCRdb lists it. The chain links TRBV12-3 or TRBV12-4 to TRBJ1-1; no check of the table's D call, TRBD1, against the DNA was made. The CDR3 region is 11 residues in length, termini included. The CDR3 reads CASSFGQGRFS.

This clonotype has at least ten counts. V and J are TRBV6-4 and TRBJ2-4; 8 nucleotides match TRBD2. CDR1 and CDR2 (germline): MRHNA, SNTAGT. The junction had 5 bases not matched to a gene; V was cut back by 0 bases and J by 1 base. This CDR3 has 17 residues. CDR3 in amino acids: CASSDSRGGRAKNIQYF. The CDR3 region has the DNA TGTGCCAGCAGTGACTCGAGAGGCGGGAGGGCCAAAAACATTCAGTACTTC.

In the case of this clonotype: The final CDR3 position lacks the conserved phenylalanine or tryptophan, pointing to a likely read error. This rearrangement joins TRBV4-2 to TRBJ1-5, with a tentative D call TRBD1 (5 bases). This CDR3 region has 17 residues. V was trimmed by 0 bases and J by 3 bases, leaving 15 bases between them. The germline gives CDR1 LGHNA, CDR2 YNFKEQ. The CDR3 DNA sequence: TGTGCCAGCAGCCAAGAACTACAGGTAGACTCCAATCAGCCCCAGCATCTT. It translates to CASSQELQVDSNQPQHL.

With regard to this clonotype: One end of the junction varies from germline; a read error may be responsible. CDR3 coding DNA: TGTGGTAGCAGCTTGGGACTAGCCACAGATACGCAGTATTTC. Protein product: CGSSLGLATDTQYF. The chain uses TRBV11-2 and TRBJ2-3; 9 bases align to TRBD2. The CDR3 has 14 amino acids. Germline V lookup: CDR1 SGHAT, CDR2 FQNNGV.

The genes are TRBV20-1 and TRBJ2-7; 7 positions match TRBD1. The junction had 13 bases not matched to a gene; V was cut back by 4 bases and J by 1 base. The germline CDR1 and CDR2 sequences are DFQATT and SNEGSKA (reference sequence). This CDR3 is built from 16 residues. The CDR3 spells CSAKATGQSSSYEQYF. As DNA, the CDR3 is TGCAGTGCTAAAGCGACGGGACAGAGTTCTTCCTACGAGCAGTACTTC.

A remark on this clonotype: This clone may be a read error of a much larger clone one base away. This chain uses TRBV5-6 with TRBJ2-1; 9 bases fit TRBD2. The J segment lost 14 bases and the V segment lost 6 bases, leaving 6 bases of the junction unmatched. CDR1 is SGHDT and CDR2 is YYEEEE in the germline V gene. This CDR3 contains 11 residues. This CDR3 is CASNSLAGEFF. In nucleotides, the CDR3 is TGTGCCAGCAACTCCTTAGCGGGGGAGTTCTTC.

V and J are TRBV24-1 and TRBJ1-2; TRBD1 aligns across 12 bases. CDR3 length: 14 amino acids. V dropped 3 bases and J dropped 8; count of bases not matched to a gene: 3. Germline V CDR1 and CDR2: KGHDR, SFDVKD. The CDR3 spells CATSDRGTGGGYTF. CDR3 DNA: TGTGCCACCAGTGATCGCGGGACAGGGGGCGGCTACACCTTC.

Worth noting for this clonotype: One base away lies a much larger clone, so this may be a sequencing read error. This chain joins TRBV13 and TRBJ2-1; a weak D match, TRBD2 (6 bases). The V end lost 5 bases, the J end lost 3 bases, and 14 bases lay between the germline ends. Per germline, CDR1 PRHDT and CDR2 FYEKMQ (reference sequence). The CDR3 totals 15 residues. CDR3 amino acids: CASSPPAGFYNEQFF. CDR3 DNA sequence: TGTGCCAGCAGCCCCCCGGCGGGGTTCTACAATGAGCAGTTCTTC.